Below are 6 T cell receptor beta chains sequenced from a single sample in a study of blood T cells in healthy people across ages (dated by TCRdb to 2014 to 2015). Library method: 5' RACE. The run used an Illumina HiSeq 2500. A second PCR of roughly 6 to 11 cycles was performed with a sample-barcoded 5' primer and a J-beta primer mix. The public reads were quality trimmed at Q25 with fastp and then assembled into clones with MiXCR by TCRdb, keeping productive beta chains. Entries that share a CDR3 protein sequence are merged under the most common genes and DNA. The sample table contains over 600,000 distinct CDR3 sequences; only one count was recorded for 40% to 50% of them. The ten most abundant clones make up 25% to 30% of the sample. Sequences were obtained from blood. Receptor source: a man older than 75 in good health.

The chain joins TRBV19 to TRBJ2-1, with 8 bases identical to TRBD2. Germline CDR1 and CDR2: LNHDA and SQIVND (reference sequence). V lost 6 bases and J lost 6; bases outside the gene matches: 13. The CDR3 is made up of 16 amino acids. The CDR3 here is CASSMISGRRGNEQFF. The CDR3, as DNA: TGTGCCAGTAGCATGATCAGCGGGAGAAGGGGCAATGAGCAGTTCTTC.

The chain recombines TRBV10-2 with TRBJ1-2; 9 bases fit TRBD1. V lost 4 bases, J lost 3 bases, and 9 bases stayed unmatched. Germline assignment: CDR1 WSHSY and CDR2 SAAADI. The CDR3 spans 16 residues. CDR3 region: CASSGGTGSRDYGYTF. In DNA, the CDR3 is TGCGCCAGCAGTGGAGGGACAGGGAGTAGGGACTATGGCTACACCTTC.

Comment on this clonotype: With a much larger clone just one base away, this may be a read error. The chain has TRBV20-1 and TRBJ1-2; TRBD1 agrees at 9 bases. The CDR3 covers 12 residues. V lost 5 bases to trimming and J lost 5 bases; unmatched junction nucleotides: 3. Per the germline V gene, CDR1 is DFQATT and CDR2 is SNEGSKA (reference sequence). DNA for the CDR3: TGCAGTGCTCCCGGGACAGGGTATGGCTACACCTTC. Protein sequence: CSAPGTGYGYTF.

With respect to this clonotype: A single base separates this from a much larger clone, so it may be a read error. The CDR3 bases are TGTGCCAGCAGCTTTTATAGGGGAACCGTCCCCTACAATGGGCAGTTCTTC. Protein sequence: CASSFYRGTVPYNGQFF. V is TRBV5-6 and J is TRBJ2-1; weak D call: TRBD1 (5 bases). Germline lookup yields CDR1 SGHDT and CDR2 YYEEEE. This CDR3 comprises 17 residues.

About this clonotype: This clone may be a read error of a much larger clone one base away. This sequence joins TRBV4-3 and TRBJ2-4, with 7 positions matching TRBD1. With the DNA end fitting TRBJ2-7 better, the J assignment may be wrong. The CDR3 sequence is 15 residues long. Germline V gene lookup returns CDR1 LGHNA and CDR2 YSLEER. The CDR3 sequence: CASGPTGNRGYEQYF. CDR3 bases: TGCGCCAGCGGCCCGACGGGGAACAGGGGTTACGAGCAGTACTTC.

The genes are TRBV20-1 and TRBJ2-5, with 7 bases aligning to TRBD1. J was trimmed by 4 bases and V by 5 bases; bases with no gene match: 7. CDR1 and CDR2 from the germline V gene are DFQATT and SNEGSKA (reference sequence). The CDR3 has 13 amino acids. CDR3 nucleotide sequence: TGCAGTGCTGCCTCCGGGACAGCAGAGACCCAGTACTTC. Protein sequence: CSAASGTAETQYF.